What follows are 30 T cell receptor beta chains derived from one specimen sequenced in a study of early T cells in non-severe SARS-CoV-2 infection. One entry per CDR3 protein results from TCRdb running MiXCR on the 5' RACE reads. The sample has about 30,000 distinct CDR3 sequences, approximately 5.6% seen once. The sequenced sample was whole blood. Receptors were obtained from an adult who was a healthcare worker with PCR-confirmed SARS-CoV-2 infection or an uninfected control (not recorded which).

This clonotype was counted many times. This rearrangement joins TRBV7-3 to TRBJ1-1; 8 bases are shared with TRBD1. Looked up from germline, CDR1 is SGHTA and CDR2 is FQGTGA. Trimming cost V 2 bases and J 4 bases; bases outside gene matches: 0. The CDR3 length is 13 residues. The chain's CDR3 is CASSLGTGTEAFF. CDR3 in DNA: TGTGCCAGCAGCTTAGGGACAGGCACTGAAGCTTTCTTT.

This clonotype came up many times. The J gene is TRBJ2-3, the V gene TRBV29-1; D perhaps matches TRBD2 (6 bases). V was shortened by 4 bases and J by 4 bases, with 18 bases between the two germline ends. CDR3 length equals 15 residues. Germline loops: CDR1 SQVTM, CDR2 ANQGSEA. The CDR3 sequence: CSVVTLQGRSDTQYF. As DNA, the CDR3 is TGCAGCGTTGTGACCCTACAAGGGAGGTCAGATACGCAGTATTTT.

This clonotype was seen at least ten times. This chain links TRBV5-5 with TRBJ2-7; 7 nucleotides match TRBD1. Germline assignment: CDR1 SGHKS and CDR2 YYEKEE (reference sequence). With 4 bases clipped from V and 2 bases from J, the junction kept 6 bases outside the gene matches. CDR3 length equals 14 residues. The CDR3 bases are TGTGCCAGCAGCGTGACAGGGAAAGCCTACGAGCAGTACTTC. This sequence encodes CASSVTGKAYEQYF.

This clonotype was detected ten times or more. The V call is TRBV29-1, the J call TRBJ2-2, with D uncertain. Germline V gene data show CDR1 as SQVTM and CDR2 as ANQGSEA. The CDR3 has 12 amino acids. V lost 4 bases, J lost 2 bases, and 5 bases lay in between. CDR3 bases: TGCAGCGTTGCTCGAAACACCGGGGAGCTGTTTTTT. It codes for CSVARNTGELFF.

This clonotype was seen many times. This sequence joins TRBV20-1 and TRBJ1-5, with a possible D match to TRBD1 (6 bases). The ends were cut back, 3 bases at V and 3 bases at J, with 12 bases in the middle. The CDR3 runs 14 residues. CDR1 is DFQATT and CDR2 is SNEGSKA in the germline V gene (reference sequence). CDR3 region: CSARRGDLNQPQHF. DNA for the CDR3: TGCAGTGCTAGGAGGGGGGACCTCAATCAGCCCCAGCATTTT.

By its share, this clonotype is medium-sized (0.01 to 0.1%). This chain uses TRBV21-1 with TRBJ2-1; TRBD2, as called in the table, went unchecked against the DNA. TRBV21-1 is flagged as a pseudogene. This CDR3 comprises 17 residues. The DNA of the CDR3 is TGTGCCAGCAGCAAAGCCTCCTTGCTAGCGGGGGAGGATGAGCAGTTCTTC. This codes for CASSKASLLAGEDEQFF.

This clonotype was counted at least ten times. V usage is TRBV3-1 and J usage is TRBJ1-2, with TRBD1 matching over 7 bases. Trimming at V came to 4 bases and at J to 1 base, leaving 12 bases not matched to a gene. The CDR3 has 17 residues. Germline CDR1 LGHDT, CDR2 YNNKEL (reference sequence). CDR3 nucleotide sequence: TGTGCCAGCAGCCCCCATTCTACAGGGGCCGTTAACTATGGCTACACCTTC. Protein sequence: CASSPHSTGAVNYGYTF.

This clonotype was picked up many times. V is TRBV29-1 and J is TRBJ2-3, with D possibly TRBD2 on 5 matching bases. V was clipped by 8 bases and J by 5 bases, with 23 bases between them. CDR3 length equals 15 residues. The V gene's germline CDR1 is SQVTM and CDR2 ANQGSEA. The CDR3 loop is CSSVTRFPRGDTQYF. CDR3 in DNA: TGCAGCTCCGTTACTCGGTTTCCCCGGGGAGATACGCAGTATTTT.

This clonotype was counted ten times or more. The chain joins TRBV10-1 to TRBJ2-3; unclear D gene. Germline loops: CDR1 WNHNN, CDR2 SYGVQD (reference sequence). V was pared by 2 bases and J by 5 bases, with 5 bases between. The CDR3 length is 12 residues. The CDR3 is CASSERLDTQYF. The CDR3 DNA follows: TGCGCCAGCAGTGAGCGGTTAGATACGCAGTATTTT.

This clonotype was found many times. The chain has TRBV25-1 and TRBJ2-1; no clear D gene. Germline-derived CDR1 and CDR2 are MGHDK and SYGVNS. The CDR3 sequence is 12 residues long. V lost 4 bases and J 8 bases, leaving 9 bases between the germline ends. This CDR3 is CASSVHIDEQFF. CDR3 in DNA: TGTGCCAGCAGTGTTCATATAGATGAGCAGTTCTTC.

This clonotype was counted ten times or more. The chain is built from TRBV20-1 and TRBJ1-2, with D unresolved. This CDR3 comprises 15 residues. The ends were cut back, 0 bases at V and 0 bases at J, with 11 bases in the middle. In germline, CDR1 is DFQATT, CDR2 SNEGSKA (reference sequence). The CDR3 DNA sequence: TGCAGTGCTAGAGATCCGGTCAGATCTAACTATGGCTACACCTTC. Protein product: CSARDPVRSNYGYTF.

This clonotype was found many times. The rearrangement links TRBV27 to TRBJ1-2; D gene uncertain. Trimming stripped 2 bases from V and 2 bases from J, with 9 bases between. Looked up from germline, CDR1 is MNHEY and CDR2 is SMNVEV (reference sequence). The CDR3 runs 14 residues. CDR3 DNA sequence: TGTGCCAGCAGTTTAGCCGGACGGAACTATGGCTACACCTTC. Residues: CASSLAGRNYGYTF.

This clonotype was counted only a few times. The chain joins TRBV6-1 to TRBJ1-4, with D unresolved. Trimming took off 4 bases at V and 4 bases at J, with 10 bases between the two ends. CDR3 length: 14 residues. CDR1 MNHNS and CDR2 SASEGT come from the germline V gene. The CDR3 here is CASSVMSYNEKLFF. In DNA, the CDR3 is TGTGCCAGCAGTGTTATGTCCTATAATGAAAAACTGTTTTTT.

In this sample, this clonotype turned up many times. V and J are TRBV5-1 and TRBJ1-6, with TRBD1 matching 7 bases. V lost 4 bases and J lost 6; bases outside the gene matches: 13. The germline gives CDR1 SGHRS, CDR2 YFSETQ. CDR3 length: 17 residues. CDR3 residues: CASSLRPTGFINSPLHF. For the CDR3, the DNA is TGCGCCAGCAGCCTGCGACCGACAGGGTTCATTAATTCACCCCTCCACTTT.

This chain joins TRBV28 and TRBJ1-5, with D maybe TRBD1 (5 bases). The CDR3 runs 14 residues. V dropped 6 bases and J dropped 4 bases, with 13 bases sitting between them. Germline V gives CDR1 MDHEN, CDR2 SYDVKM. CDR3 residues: CASRPAGYNQPQHF. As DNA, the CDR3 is TGTGCCAGCAGGCCCGCAGGGTATAATCAGCCCCAGCATTTT.

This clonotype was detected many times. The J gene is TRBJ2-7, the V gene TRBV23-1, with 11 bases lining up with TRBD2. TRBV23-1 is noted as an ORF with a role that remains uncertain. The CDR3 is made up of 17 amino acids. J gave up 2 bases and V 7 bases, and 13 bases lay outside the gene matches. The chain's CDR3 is CASTSTSGDLYTYEQYF. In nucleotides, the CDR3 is TGCGCCAGCACCTCGACTAGCGGGGACCTTTACACCTACGAGCAGTACTTC.

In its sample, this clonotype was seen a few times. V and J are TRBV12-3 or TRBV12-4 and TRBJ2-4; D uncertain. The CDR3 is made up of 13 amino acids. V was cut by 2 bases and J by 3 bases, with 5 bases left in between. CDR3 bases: TGTGCCAGCAGTTTACAGCGCAAAAACATTCAGTACTTC. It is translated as CASSLQRKNIQYF.

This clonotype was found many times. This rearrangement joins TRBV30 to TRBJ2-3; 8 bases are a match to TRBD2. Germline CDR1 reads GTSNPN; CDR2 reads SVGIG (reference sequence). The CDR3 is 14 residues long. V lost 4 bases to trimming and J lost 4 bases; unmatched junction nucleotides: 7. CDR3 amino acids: CAWNSGRVADTQYF. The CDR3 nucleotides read TGTGCCTGGAACAGCGGGAGAGTGGCAGATACGCAGTATTTT.

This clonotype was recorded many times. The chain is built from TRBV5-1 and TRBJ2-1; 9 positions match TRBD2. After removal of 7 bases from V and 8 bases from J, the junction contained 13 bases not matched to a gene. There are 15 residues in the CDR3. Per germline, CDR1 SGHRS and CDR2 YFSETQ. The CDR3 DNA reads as TGCGCCAGCGGTCCTGGAGCGGGGGGCCGGGATGAGCAGTTCTTC. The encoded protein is CASGPGAGGRDEQFF.

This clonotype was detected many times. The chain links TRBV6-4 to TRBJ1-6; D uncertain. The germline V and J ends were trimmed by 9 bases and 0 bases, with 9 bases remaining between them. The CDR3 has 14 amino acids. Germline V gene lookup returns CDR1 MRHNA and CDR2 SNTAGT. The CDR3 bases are TGTGCCAGTCCGCATAGCTCCTATAATTCACCCCTCCACTTT. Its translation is CASPHSSYNSPLHF.

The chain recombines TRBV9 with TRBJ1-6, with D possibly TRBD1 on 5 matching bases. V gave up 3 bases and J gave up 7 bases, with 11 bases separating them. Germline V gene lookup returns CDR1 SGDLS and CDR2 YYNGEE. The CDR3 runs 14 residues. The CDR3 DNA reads TGTGCCAGCAGCGCCCAGCGGGGGAATTCACCCCTCCACTTT. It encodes CASSAQRGNSPLHF.

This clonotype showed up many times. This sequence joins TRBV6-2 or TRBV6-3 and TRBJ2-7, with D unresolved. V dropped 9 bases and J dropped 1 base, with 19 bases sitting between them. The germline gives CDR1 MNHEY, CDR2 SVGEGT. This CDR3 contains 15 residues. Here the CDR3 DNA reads TGTGCCAGTACCAAAACGGCAGGACCTTCCTACGAGCAGTACTTC. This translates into CASTKTAGPSYEQYF.

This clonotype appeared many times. DNA for the CDR3: TGCAGTGCTCCCCGGACCGCTGGGTCCAGCACAGATACGCAGTATTTT. Amino acids: CSAPRTAGSSTDTQYF. V is TRBV20-1 and J is TRBJ2-3; D not resolved. Trimming took 5 bases from V and 0 from J, leaving 18 bases between them. This CDR3 has 16 amino acids. CDR1 and CDR2 (germline): DFQATT, SNEGSKA (reference sequence).

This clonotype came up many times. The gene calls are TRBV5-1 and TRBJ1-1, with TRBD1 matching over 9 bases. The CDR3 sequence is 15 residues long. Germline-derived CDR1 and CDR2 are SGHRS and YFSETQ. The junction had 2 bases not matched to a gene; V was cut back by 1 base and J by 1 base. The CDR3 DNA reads TGCGCCAGCAGCTTGACAGGGGGCGAGAACACTGAAGCTTTCTTT. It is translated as CASSLTGGENTEAFF. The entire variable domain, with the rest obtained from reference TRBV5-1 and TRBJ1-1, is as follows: KAGVTQTPRYLIKTRGQQVTLSCSPISGHRSVSWYQQTPGQGLQFLFEYFSETQRNKGNFPGRFSGRQFSNSRSEMNVSTLELGDSALYLCASSLTGGENTEAFFGQGTRLTVV.

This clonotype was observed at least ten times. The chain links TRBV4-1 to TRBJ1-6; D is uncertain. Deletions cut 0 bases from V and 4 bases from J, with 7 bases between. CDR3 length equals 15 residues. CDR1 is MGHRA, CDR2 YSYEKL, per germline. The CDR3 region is CASSQDEWYNSPLHF. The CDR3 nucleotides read TGCGCCAGCAGCCAAGATGAGTGGTATAATTCACCCCTCCACTTT.

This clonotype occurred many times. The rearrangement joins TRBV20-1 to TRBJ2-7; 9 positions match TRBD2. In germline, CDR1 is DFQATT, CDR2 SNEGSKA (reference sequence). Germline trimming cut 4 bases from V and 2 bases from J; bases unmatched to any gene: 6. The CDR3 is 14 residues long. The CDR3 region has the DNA TGCAGTGCTAAGGGTCAGCGGGGGGCCTACGAGCAGTACTTC. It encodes CSAKGQRGAYEQYF.

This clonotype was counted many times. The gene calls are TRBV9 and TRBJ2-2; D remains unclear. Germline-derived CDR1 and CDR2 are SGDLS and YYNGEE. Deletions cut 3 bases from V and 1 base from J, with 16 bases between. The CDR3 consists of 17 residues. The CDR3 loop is CASSASLVTMNTGELFF. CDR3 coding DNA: TGTGCCAGCAGCGCCTCTTTGGTAACAATGAACACCGGGGAGCTGTTTTTT.

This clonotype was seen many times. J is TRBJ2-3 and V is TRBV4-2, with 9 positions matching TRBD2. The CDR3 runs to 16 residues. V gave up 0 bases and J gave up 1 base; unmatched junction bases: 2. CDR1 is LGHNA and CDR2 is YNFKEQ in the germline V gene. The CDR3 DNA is TGTGCCAGCAGCCAAGATCCTAGCGGGGGCACAGATACGCAGTATTTT. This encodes CASSQDPSGGTDTQYF.

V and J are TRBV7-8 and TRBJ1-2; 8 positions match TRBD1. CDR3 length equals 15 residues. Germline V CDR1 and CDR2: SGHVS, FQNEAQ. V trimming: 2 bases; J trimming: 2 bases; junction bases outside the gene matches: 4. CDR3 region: CASSLSGGGNYGYTF. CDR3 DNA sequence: TGTGCCAGCAGCTTATCAGGGGGCGGGAACTATGGCTACACCTTC.

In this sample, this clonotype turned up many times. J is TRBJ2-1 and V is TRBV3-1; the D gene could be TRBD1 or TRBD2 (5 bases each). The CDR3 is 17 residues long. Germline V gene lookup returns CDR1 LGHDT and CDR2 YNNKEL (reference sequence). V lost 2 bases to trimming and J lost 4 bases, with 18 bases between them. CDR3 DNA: TGTGCCAGCAGCCAATCCTTCGGGACCGCGGGTTACAATGAGCAGTTCTTC. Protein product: CASSQSFGTAGYNEQFF.